The 8 T cell receptor beta chains below were found in one sample sequenced in a study of blood T cell repertoires in COVID-19. TCRdb's table, derived via immunoSEQ multiplex PCR, lists solely in-frame clones and lacks some. The profile shows 250,000 to 300,000 clones, about 90% of them singletons. Input material: peripheral blood. The receptors were gathered from a woman aged 45-65 years who had recovered from COVID-19.

The chain uses TRBV4-3 and TRBJ1-3; D may be TRBD1 (6 bases). The CDR3 extends over 14 amino acids. CDR1 and CDR2 (germline): LGHNA, YSLEER. V was cut by 5 bases and J by 8 bases, with 16 bases left in between. Here the CDR3 DNA reads TGCGCCAGCAGCTCCCGACAGGAAGGCCACACCATATATTTT. Encoded protein: CASSSRQEGHTIYF.

This chain uses TRBV10-1 with TRBJ1-1; D is uncertain. Trimming cost V 6 bases and J 1 base, with 12 bases left between them. The CDR3 has 14 amino acids. Per germline, CDR1 WNHNN and CDR2 SYGVQD (reference sequence). CDR3 in amino acids: CASSPSISNTEAFF. The CDR3, as DNA: TGCGCCAGCAGCCCTAGTATCTCGAACACTGAAGCTTTCTTT.

This chain links TRBV6-6 with TRBJ1-1; D is unclear. Germline V gene sequence: CDR1 MNHNY, CDR2 SVGAGI (reference sequence). With 6 bases removed from V and 1 base from J, the gap between germline ends came to 6 bases. The CDR3 loop spans 12 amino acids. CDR3 coding DNA: TGTGCCAGCAGAACTCCGAACACTGAAGCTTTCTTT. As protein: CASRTPNTEAFF.

This clone was observed a single time. The chain joins TRBV4-1 to TRBJ1-2, with D hard to call. Trimming stripped 0 bases from V and 5 bases from J, with 13 bases between. This CDR3 is 15 amino acids long. CDR1 is MGHRA and CDR2 is YSYEKL in the germline V gene. In nucleotides, the CDR3 is TGCGCCAGCAGCCAAGAGGGTCCCGGCGGATATGGCTACACCTTC. It encodes CASSQEGPGGYGYTF.

This chain connects TRBV30 to TRBJ1-6, with D perhaps TRBD1 (6 bases). V shed 2 bases and J shed 8 bases, with 16 bases lying between them. The germline gives CDR1 GTSNPN, CDR2 SVGIG (reference sequence). The CDR3 contains 15 residues. In nucleotides, the CDR3 is TGTGCCTGGAGTCCCCCGGACAGAGGATATTCACCCCTCCACTTT. Residues: CAWSPPDRGYSPLHF. The full variable domain, rest sourced from reference TRBV30 and TRBJ1-6, is SQTIHQWPATLVQPVGSPLSLECTVEGTSNPNLYWYRQAAGRGLQLLFYSVGIGQISSEVPQNLSASRPQDRQFILSSKKLLLSDSGFYLCAWSPPDRGYSPLHFGNGTRLTVT.

The count of this clone is one. The rearrangement links TRBV19 to TRBJ1-2; D is possibly TRBD1 (5 bases). Trimming removed 0 bases at V and 5 bases at J, with 13 bases between. The CDR3 is made up of 15 amino acids. Germline V gives CDR1 LNHDA, CDR2 SQIVND (reference sequence). The CDR3 protein is CASSIDGAGWYGYTF. CDR3 sequence (DNA): TGTGCCAGTAGTATAGATGGGGCAGGATGGTATGGCTACACCTTC.

The J gene is TRBJ2-3, the V gene TRBV7-8; TRBD1 might be the D (6 bases). Trimming took 1 base from V and 2 from J, leaving 13 bases between them. The CDR3 has 16 amino acids. The germline V gene encodes CDR1 SGHVS and CDR2 FQNEAQ. The CDR3, as DNA: TGTGCCAGCAGCTTAGTGGCAGGGGAGCCCACAGATACGCAGTATTTT. Amino acid sequence: CASSLVAGEPTDTQYF. The whole variable domain, remainder taken from reference TRBV7-8 and TRBJ2-3, is GAGVSQSPRYKVAKRGQDVALRCDPISGHVSLFWYQQALGQGPEFLTYFQNEAQLDKSGLPSDRFFAERPEGSVSTLKIQRTQQEDSAVYLCASSLVAGEPTDTQYFGPGTRLTVL.

The chain is built from TRBV3-1 (or the pseudogene TRBV3-2) and TRBJ2-3; TRBD2 aligns across 9 bases. Per germline, CDR1 LGHDT and CDR2 YNNKEL (reference sequence). The CDR3 runs to 16 residues. Germline trimming cut 3 bases from V and 2 bases from J; bases unmatched to any gene: 6. CDR3 nucleotide sequence: TGTGCCAGCAGCCACCTTAGGACTAGCGTCACAGATACGCAGTATTTT. It encodes CASSHLRTSVTDTQYF.